Reported below is one T cell receptor beta chain. Via MiXCR, TCRdb re-called the 5' RACE reads, giving one row per CDR3 protein. The profile shows a few hundred thousand distinct CDR3 sequences, around 21% of them singletons. This sample was taken from a study of CD8 T cells in ankylosing spondylitis. Unmatched junction bases numbered 2, after V lost 5 bases and J lost 4 bases. The CDR3 is 14 residues long. CDR1 is DFQATT and CDR2 is SNEGSKA in the germline V gene (reference sequence). This TCR came from a female donor with ankylosing spondylitis or in good health (not recorded which). The V call is TRBV20-1, the J call TRBJ2-3, with 14 bases that match TRBD2. Sequencing input: blood, either unsorted or a sorted T cell fraction (not recorded which). The CDR3 DNA is TGCAGTGCTTGGGGACTAGCGGGAGCAGATACGCAGTATTTT. This codes for CSAWGLAGADTQYF.